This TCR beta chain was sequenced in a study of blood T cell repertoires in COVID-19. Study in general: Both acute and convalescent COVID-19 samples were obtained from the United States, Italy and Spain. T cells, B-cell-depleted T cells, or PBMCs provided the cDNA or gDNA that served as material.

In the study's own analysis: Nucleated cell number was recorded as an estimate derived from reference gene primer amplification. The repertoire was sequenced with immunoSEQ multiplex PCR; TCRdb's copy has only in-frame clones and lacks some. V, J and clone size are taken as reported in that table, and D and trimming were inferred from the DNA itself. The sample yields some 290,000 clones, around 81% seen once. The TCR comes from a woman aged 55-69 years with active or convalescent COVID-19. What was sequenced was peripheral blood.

The CDR3 bases are TGTGCCAGCAGCCTTCCACGGGACAGGGGGGCCTACGAGCAGTACTTC. Residues: CASSLPRDRGAYEQYF. The chain combines TRBV7-2 with TRBJ2-7; TRBD1 matches at 11 bases. V shed 5 bases and J 2 bases; nucleotides not matched to a gene: 8. This CDR3 is 16 amino acids long. The germline V gene encodes CDR1 SGHTA and CDR2 FQGNSA.